This T cell receptor (beta chain) was recovered during a study of Ad26.COV2.S vaccination and SARS-CoV-2 variants. Notes on the study in general: Substantial response breadth was reportedly seen for spike-specific CD8+ and CD4+ T cells after vaccination. Overall T cell responses may have been underestimated by the analyses of TCR breadth and depth.

Treatment meaning: roughly 19 received Ad26.COV2.S at low or high dose, single or two shots; five or six received placebo; per-sample allocation not given. Collection of the samples took place on day 63 after the first injection of vaccine or placebo. This CDR3 comprises 15 residues. Looked up from germline, CDR1 is MDHEN and CDR2 is SYDVKM. Trimming stripped 3 bases from V and 4 bases from J, with 13 bases between. Assay used: immunoSEQ multiplex PCR; TCRdb lists only in-frame clones, some missing. The sample contains fewer than 400,000 clones, approximately 91% of which appear only once. A remark on this clone: The target antigen is unknown.

The source of this sequence is a person between 18 and 59 years old who received the Ad26.COV2.S COVID-19 vaccine or a placebo. Sample: peripheral blood, taken in a trial of Ad26.COV2.S vaccine versus placebo. The rearrangement joins TRBV28 to TRBJ1-5; D is undetermined. The CDR3 is CASSFGFGGNQPQHF. CDR3 coding DNA: TGTGCCAGCAGTTTCGGGTTTGGAGGTAATCAGCCCCAGCATTTT.